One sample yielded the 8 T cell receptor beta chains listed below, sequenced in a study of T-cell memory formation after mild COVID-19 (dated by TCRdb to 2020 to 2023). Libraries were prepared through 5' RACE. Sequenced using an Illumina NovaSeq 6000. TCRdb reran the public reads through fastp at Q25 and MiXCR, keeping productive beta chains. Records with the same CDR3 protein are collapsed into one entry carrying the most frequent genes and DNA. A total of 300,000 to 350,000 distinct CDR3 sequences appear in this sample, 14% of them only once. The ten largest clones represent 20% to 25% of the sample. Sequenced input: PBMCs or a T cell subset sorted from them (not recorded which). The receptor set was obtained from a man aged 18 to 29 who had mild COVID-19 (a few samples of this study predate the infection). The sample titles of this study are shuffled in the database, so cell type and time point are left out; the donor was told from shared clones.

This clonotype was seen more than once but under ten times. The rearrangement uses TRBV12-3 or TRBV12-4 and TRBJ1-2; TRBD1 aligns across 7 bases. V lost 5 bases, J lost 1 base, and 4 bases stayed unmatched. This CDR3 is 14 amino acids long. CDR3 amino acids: CASSPNRGNYGYTF. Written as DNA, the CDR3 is TGTGCCAGCAGTCCGAACAGGGGTAACTATGGCTACACCTTC.

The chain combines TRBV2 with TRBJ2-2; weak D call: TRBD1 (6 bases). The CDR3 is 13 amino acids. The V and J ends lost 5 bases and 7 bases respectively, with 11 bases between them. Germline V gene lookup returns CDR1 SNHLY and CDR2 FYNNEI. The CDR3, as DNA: TGTGCCAGCAGTCGGGACACCAGCGGGGAGCTGTTTTTT. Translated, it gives CASSRDTSGELFF.

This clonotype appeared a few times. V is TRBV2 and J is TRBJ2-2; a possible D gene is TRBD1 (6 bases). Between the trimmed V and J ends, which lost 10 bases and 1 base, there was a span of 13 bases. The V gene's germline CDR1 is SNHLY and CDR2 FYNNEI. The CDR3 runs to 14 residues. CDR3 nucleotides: TGTGCCACTAAGGACAGAATGAACACCGGGGAGCTGTTTTTT. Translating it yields CATKDRMNTGELFF.

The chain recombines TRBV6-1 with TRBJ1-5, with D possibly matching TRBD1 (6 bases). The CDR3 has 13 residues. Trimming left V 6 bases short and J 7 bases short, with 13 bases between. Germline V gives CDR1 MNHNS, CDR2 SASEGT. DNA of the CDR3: TGTGCCAGCAGCACAGGGTACTGGCAGCCCCAGCATTTT. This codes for CASSTGYWQPQHF.

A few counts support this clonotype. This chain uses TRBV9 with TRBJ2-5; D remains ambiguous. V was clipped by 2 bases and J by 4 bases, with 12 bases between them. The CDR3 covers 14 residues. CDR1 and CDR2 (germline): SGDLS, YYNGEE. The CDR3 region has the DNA TGTGCCAGCAGCGTTCGTCCACAACGAGAGACCCAGTACTTC. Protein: CASSVRPQRETQYF.

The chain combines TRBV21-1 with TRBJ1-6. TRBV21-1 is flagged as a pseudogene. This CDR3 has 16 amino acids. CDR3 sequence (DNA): TGTGCCAGCAGCAACAAGAACCGAACCAGTGGCTCTAGGTTGACCTTT. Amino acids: CASSNKNRTSGSRLTF.

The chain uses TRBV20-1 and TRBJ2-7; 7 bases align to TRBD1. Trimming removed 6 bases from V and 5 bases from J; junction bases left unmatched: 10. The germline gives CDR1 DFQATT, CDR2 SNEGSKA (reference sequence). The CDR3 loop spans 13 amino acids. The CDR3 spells CSAERTGIDEQYV. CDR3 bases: TGCAGTGCGGAGAGGACAGGAATCGACGAGCAGTACGTC.

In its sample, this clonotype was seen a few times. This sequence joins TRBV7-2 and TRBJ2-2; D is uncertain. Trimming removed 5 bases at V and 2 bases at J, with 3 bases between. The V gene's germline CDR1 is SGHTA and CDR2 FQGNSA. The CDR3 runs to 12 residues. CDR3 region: CASSINTGELFF. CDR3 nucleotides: TGTGCCAGCAGCATCAACACCGGGGAGCTGTTTTTT.